These 3 T cell receptor beta chains were sequenced from one sample in a study of blood T cell repertoires in COVID-19. Assay: immunoSEQ multiplex PCR; the TCRdb copy retains only in-frame clones and omits some. The data contain roughly 95,000 clones, roughly four fifths of them singletons. The sequencing sample was made of peripheral blood. The source of these receptors is a man in his 60s with acute or convalescent COVID-19.

The rearrangement uses TRBV6-5 and TRBJ1-3; D might be TRBD1 (6 bases). Trimming took off 5 bases at V and 5 bases at J, with 13 bases between the two ends. This CDR3 has 14 residues. The germline V gene encodes CDR1 MNHEY and CDR2 SVGAGI. The DNA of the CDR3 is TGTGCCAGCAGTCAGAACAGGGATCGAAACACCATATATTTT. The encoded protein is CASSQNRDRNTIYF.

Only one count was recorded for this clone. The chain links TRBV30 to TRBJ2-2; D call uncertain. The germline CDR1 and CDR2 sequences are GTSNPN and SVGIG (reference sequence). V was trimmed by 2 bases and J by 1 base, leaving 11 bases between them. The CDR3 is 15 amino acids. CDR3 amino acids: CAWSTGNGNTGELFF. DNA of the CDR3: TGTGCCTGGAGTACGGGTAACGGGAACACCGGGGAGCTGTTTTTT.

This clone was picked up one time. For the CDR3, the DNA is TGTGCCAGCTCACGCATTGAGGACACTGAAGCTTTCTTT. This translates into CASSRIEDTEAFF. The rearrangement joins TRBV18 to TRBJ1-1, with D unclear. CDR1 KGHSH and CDR2 LQKENI come from the germline V gene. The CDR3 consists of 13 residues. V gave up 4 bases and J gave up 3 bases, with 9 bases separating them.